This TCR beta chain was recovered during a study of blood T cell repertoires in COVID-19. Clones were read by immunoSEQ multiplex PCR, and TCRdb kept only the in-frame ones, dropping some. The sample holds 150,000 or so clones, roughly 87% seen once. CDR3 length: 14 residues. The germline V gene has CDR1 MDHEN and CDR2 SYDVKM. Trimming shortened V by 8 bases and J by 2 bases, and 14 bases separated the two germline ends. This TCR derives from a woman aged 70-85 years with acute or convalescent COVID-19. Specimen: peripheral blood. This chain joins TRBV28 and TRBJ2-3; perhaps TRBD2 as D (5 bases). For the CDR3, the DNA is TGTGCCAGCGCGGGTATGGAGCCCACAGATACGCAGTATTTT. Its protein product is CASAGMEPTDTQYF.